The 16 T cell receptor beta chains in this list originate from one sample, sequenced in a study of control samples from healthy donors and cancer patients. Clones were read by immunoSEQ multiplex PCR, and TCRdb kept only the in-frame ones, dropping some. This repertoire shows some 100,000 clones, about 85% found once; its top ten account for 1.3%. The specimen was blood. These receptors originate from a woman between 50 and 59 years old in good health.

The genes are TRBV7-6 and TRBJ1-1, with TRBD1 as a possible D gene (6 bases). CDR1 is SGHVS and CDR2 is FNYEAQ in the germline V gene. There are 16 residues in the CDR3. Trimming took off 1 base at V and 0 bases at J, with 12 bases between the two ends. CDR3 in amino acids: CASSLVGAGMNTEAFF. In DNA form, the CDR3 reads TGTGCCAGCAGCTTAGTGGGGGCTGGTATGAACACTGAAGCTTTCTTT.

The chain couples TRBV18 to TRBJ2-3, with 13 bases fitting TRBD2. With 4 bases clipped from V and 2 bases from J, the junction kept 9 bases outside the gene matches. CDR1 KGHSH and CDR2 LQKENI come from the germline V gene. The CDR3 contains 18 residues. In DNA form, the CDR3 reads TGTGCCAGCTCACGGGGGACTAGCGGGAACAGGATCACAGATACGCAGTATTTT. It codes for CASSRGTSGNRITDTQYF.

J is TRBJ2-1 and V is TRBV4-2; D remains unclear. The CDR3 is 18 residues long. CDR1 and CDR2 from the germline V gene are LGHNA and YNFKEQ. V was trimmed by 0 bases and J by 0 bases, leaving 15 bases between them. The CDR3 DNA sequence: TGTGCCAGCAGCCAAGAGACGGTAGACGGAAGCTCCTACAATGAGCAGTTCTTC. Its translation: CASSQETVDGSSYNEQFF.

V is TRBV4-2 and J is TRBJ1-1; 10 bases fit TRBD1. CDR3 length equals 14 residues. In germline, CDR1 is LGHNA, CDR2 YNFKEQ. Germline trimming cut 4 bases from V and 6 bases from J; bases unmatched to any gene: 5. The CDR3 coding sequence is TGTGCCAGCAGCCCGTGGACAGGGGGTTCTGAAGCTTTCTTT. It translates to CASSPWTGGSEAFF.

The chain couples TRBV28 to TRBJ1-2; D ambiguous. The V end lost 6 bases, the J end lost 5 bases, and 16 bases lay between the germline ends. CDR3 length equals 14 residues. Germline CDR1 is MDHEN and CDR2 is SYDVKM. Written as DNA, the CDR3 is TGTGCCAGCAGACGGGGTCAGCTTCGGTATGGCTACACCTTC. Translated, it gives CASRRGQLRYGYTF.

The genes are TRBV7-2 and TRBJ2-5; D gene ambiguous. This CDR3 spans 13 amino acids. V lost 7 bases and J lost 6, with 15 bases in between. From germline, CDR1 is SGHTA and CDR2 FQGNSA. CDR3 coding DNA: TGTGCCAGCACCGGACCTCTAAGACAGACCCAGTACTTC. Translated, it gives CASTGPLRQTQYF. Complete variable domain (other parts from reference TRBV7-2 and TRBJ2-5): GAGVSQSPSNKVTEKGKDVELRCDPISGHTALYWYRQSLGQGLEFLIYFQGNSAPDKSGLPSDRFSAERTGGSVSTLTIQRTQQEDSAVYLCASTGPLRQTQYFGPGTRLLVL.

The genes are TRBV18 and TRBJ2-1, with 7 bases aligning to TRBD1. This CDR3 spans 15 amino acids. Looked up from germline, CDR1 is KGHSH and CDR2 is LQKENI. The J segment lost 5 bases and the V segment lost 5 bases, leaving 9 bases of the junction unmatched. CDR3 region: CASSADREYNNEQFF. The CDR3, as DNA: TGTGCCAGCTCAGCAGACAGGGAGTATAACAATGAGCAGTTCTTC. Filled out from reference TRBV18 and TRBJ2-1, the complete variable domain reads NAGVMQNPRHLVRRRGQEARLRCSPMKGHSHVYWYRQLPEEGLKFMVYLQKENIIDESGMPKERFSAEFPKEGPSILRIQQVVRGDSAAYFCASSADREYNNEQFFGPGTRLTVL.

This sequence joins TRBV7-2 and TRBJ2-1; the match to TRBD1 covers 8 bases. J gave up 9 bases and V 1 base, and 5 bases lay outside the gene matches. Per the germline V gene, CDR1 is SGHTA and CDR2 is FQGNSA. The CDR3 length is 14 residues. The CDR3 DNA follows: TGTGCCAGCAGCTTAGGCCCAGGGACAGGTGAGCAGTTCTTC. This sequence encodes CASSLGPGTGEQFF.

The V gene is TRBV6-1, the J gene TRBJ2-3, with D possibly matching TRBD1 (6 bases). This CDR3 has 13 amino acids. Trimming removed 2 bases from V and 8 bases from J, with 11 bases in between. Looked up from germline, CDR1 is MNHNS and CDR2 is SASEGT. CDR3 sequence reads: CASSEIVGGTQYF. The CDR3 DNA reads TGTGCCAGCAGTGAAATTGTAGGGGGTACGCAGTATTTT.

By its share, this clone is medium-sized. The V call is TRBV2, the J call TRBJ1-2; tentative D call: TRBD1 (6 bases). Germline CDR1 and CDR2: SNHLY and FYNNEI. CDR3 size: 12 residues. V lost 8 bases and J 4 bases, leaving 11 bases between the germline ends. The DNA for the CDR3 is TGTGCCAGCCACAGGGTAACCTATGGCTACACCTTC. Translating it yields CASHRVTYGYTF.

The J gene is TRBJ1-2, the V gene TRBV4-1; a weak D match, TRBD1 (5 bases). V lost 1 base to trimming and J lost 4 bases, with 13 bases between them. Germline loops: CDR1 MGHRA, CDR2 YSYEKL. The CDR3 totals 15 residues. CDR3 in amino acids: CASSQGETVGYGYTF. Here the CDR3 DNA reads TGCGCCAGCAGCCAAGGTGAGACAGTTGGCTATGGCTACACCTTC.

The CDR3 reads CASSNTWKDTQYF. The DNA of the CDR3 is TGTGCCAGCAGTAATACTTGGAAAGATACGCAGTATTTT. V is TRBV2 and J is TRBJ2-3; D unclear. Germline CDR1 and CDR2: SNHLY and FYNNEI. The CDR3 is 13 amino acids. Trimming left V 5 bases short and J 5 bases short, with 11 bases between. The entire variable domain, with the rest obtained from reference TRBV2 and TRBJ2-3, is as follows: EPEVTQTPSHQVTQMGQEVILRCVPISNHLYFYWYRQILGQKVEFLVSFYNNEISEKSEIFDDQFSVERPDGSNFTLKIRSTKLEDSAMYFCASSNTWKDTQYFGPGTRLTVL.

The chain couples TRBV12-5 to TRBJ1-1, with D possibly matching TRBD1 (5 bases). This CDR3 region has 13 residues. V was shortened by 3 bases and J by 4 bases, with 9 bases between the two germline ends. Germline-derived CDR1 and CDR2 are LGHNT and FRNRAP. The chain's CDR3 is CASGLIGGTEAFF. In nucleotides, the CDR3 is TGTGCTAGTGGTTTAATTGGGGGCACTGAAGCTTTCTTT.

The rearrangement links TRBV2 to TRBJ1-5; TRBD1 is a possible D gene (6 bases). The germline V gene has CDR1 SNHLY and CDR2 FYNNEI. Trimming removed 6 bases at V and 11 bases at J, with 23 bases between. CDR3 length: 15 residues. Here the CDR3 DNA reads TGTGCCAGCAGGACAAATAATTTACAGGGCACGGCCCAGCATTTT. Amino acid sequence: CASRTNNLQGTAQHF.

This clone was detected a few times. This chain links TRBV2 with TRBJ2-7, with D possibly called TRBD1 or TRBD2 (5 bases each). The ends were cut back, 6 bases at V and 1 base at J, with 10 bases in the middle. Germline V gene sequence: CDR1 SNHLY, CDR2 FYNNEI. The CDR3 length is 13 residues. The CDR3 sequence is CASSGDASYEQYF. CDR3 in DNA: TGTGCCAGCAGCGGGGACGCTTCCTACGAGCAGTACTTC.

The CDR3 sequence: CASSQDTQGHYGYTF. DNA for the CDR3: TGCGCCAGCAGCCAAGATACCCAGGGACACTATGGCTACACCTTC. V is TRBV4-3 and J is TRBJ1-2, with D perhaps matching TRBD1 (5 bases). The length of the CDR3 is 15 residues. Per the germline V gene, CDR1 is LGHNA and CDR2 is YSLEER. With 0 bases removed from V and 3 bases from J, the gap between germline ends came to 11 bases.